This is a list of T cell receptor beta chains from one sample in a study of cytomegalovirus exposure and HLA in healthy donors. Clones were read by immunoSEQ multiplex PCR, and TCRdb kept only the in-frame ones, dropping some. The sample shows approximately 240,000 clones, approximately 90% of them seen only once. Sequenced: PBMCs. These receptors were obtained from a young woman in good health and CMV-seronegative. Both conserved end residues are part of each CDR3. Each record gives: clone size, D gene, J gene, V gene, CDR3 protein, CDR3 DNA. The D gene is left open where the match is weak. Where a row states a size, it is once, few, many or the class of an expanded clone; other rows omit it.

clone size: NA; D gene: TRBD1; J gene: TRBJ1-2; V gene: TRBV5-1; CDR3 protein: CASGGTDRVSGYTF; CDR3 DNA: TGCGCCAGTGGGGGGACAGATAGAGTTTCTGGCTACACCTTC
clone size: NA; D gene: NA; J gene: TRBJ1-1; V gene: TRBV5-4; CDR3 protein: CASSFRRGSNTEAFF; CDR3 DNA: TGTGCCAGCAGCTTTCGTCGGGGATCGAACACTGAAGCTTTCTTT
clone size: NA; D gene: NA; J gene: TRBJ1-1; V gene: TRBV7-7; CDR3 protein: CASSLTANTEAFF; CDR3 DNA: TGTGCTAGCAGCTTGACAGCGAACACTGAAGCTTTCTTT
clone size: NA; D gene: TRBD1; J gene: TRBJ2-5; V gene: TRBV5-1; CDR3 protein: CASSGGQGVKETQYF; CDR3 DNA: TGCGCCAGCAGCGGGGGACAGGGGGTCAAAGAGACCCAGTACTTC
clone size: NA; D gene: TRBD1; J gene: TRBJ1-5; V gene: TRBV19; CDR3 protein: CASSIAGTGVSNQPQHF; CDR3 DNA: TGTGCCAGTAGTATTGCAGGAACAGGGGTGAGCAATCAGCCCCAGCATTTT
clone size: NA; D gene: TRBD1; J gene: TRBJ1-2; V gene: TRBV7-9; CDR3 protein: CASSSLRTGYGYTF; CDR3 DNA: TGTGCCAGCAGCTCCTTAAGGACAGGCTATGGCTACACCTTC
clone size: NA; D gene: TRBD2; J gene: TRBJ2-3; V gene: TRBV7-2; CDR3 protein: CASSPGVAGVGDTQYF; CDR3 DNA: TGTGCCAGCAGCCCCGGGGTAGCGGGAGTGGGAGATACGCAGTATTTT
clone size: NA; D gene: TRBD2; J gene: TRBJ2-7; V gene: TRBV9; CDR3 protein: CASSVASGTLSYEQYF; CDR3 DNA: TGTGCCAGCAGCGTAGCTAGCGGGACCCTCTCCTACGAGCAGTACTTC
clone size: NA; D gene: TRBD1; J gene: TRBJ1-1; V gene: TRBV6-5; CDR3 protein: CASTPGQAGRTEAFF; CDR3 DNA: TGTGCCAGCACCCCGGGACAGGCGGGAAGGACTGAAGCTTTCTTT
clone size: NA; D gene: NA; J gene: TRBJ1-5; V gene: TRBV5-1; CDR3 protein: CASSPLGGQQPQHF; CDR3 DNA: TGCGCCAGCAGCCCTCTTGGCGGACAACAGCCCCAGCATTTT
clone size: NA; D gene: TRBD1; J gene: TRBJ2-7; V gene: TRBV10-3; CDR3 protein: CAIMGDRGSGQYF; CDR3 DNA: TGTGCCATCATGGGGGACAGGGGGTCGGGGCAGTACTTC
clone size: NA; D gene: NA; J gene: TRBJ2-7; V gene: TRBV6-6; CDR3 protein: CASSYLASSGEQYF; CDR3 DNA: TGTGCCAGCAGTTACTTGGCTAGCAGTGGGGAGCAGTACTTC
clone size: NA; D gene: NA; J gene: TRBJ2-1; V gene: TRBV14; CDR3 protein: CASSQVIRGTEQFF; CDR3 DNA: TGTGCCAGCAGCCAAGTTATAAGGGGCACTGAGCAGTTCTTC
clone size: NA; D gene: TRBD2; J gene: TRBJ2-1; V gene: TRBV27; CDR3 protein: CASSAPYGRGSEQFF; CDR3 DNA: TGTGCCAGCAGTGCCCCGTACGGGAGGGGGAGTGAGCAGTTCTTC
clone size: NA; D gene: TRBD1; J gene: TRBJ1-6; V gene: TRBV10-3; CDR3 protein: CAISGTTPGQINSPLHF; CDR3 DNA: TGTGCCATCAGTGGAACAACACCGGGACAGATTAATTCACCCCTCCACTTT
clone size: NA; D gene: TRBD2; J gene: TRBJ2-5; V gene: TRBV27; CDR3 protein: CASKLAGLQETQYF; CDR3 DNA: TGTGCCAGTAAACTAGCGGGACTCCAAGAGACCCAGTACTTC
clone size: NA; D gene: NA; J gene: TRBJ2-1; V gene: TRBV19; CDR3 protein: CASSIVKLFNSYNEQFF; CDR3 DNA: TGTGCCAGTAGTATTGTTAAACTATTCAACTCCTACAATGAGCAGTTCTTC
clone size: NA; D gene: NA; J gene: TRBJ2-5; V gene: TRBV27; CDR3 protein: CASSTTGTQYF; CDR3 DNA: TGTGCCAGCAGTACGACAGGGACCCAGTACTTC
clone size: NA; D gene: NA; J gene: TRBJ2-1; V gene: TRBV12-2; CDR3 protein: CASRPVRYGQGNEQFF; CDR3 DNA: TGTGCAAGTCGCCCGGTAAGATACGGACAGGGGAATGAGCAGTTCTTC
clone size: NA; D gene: NA; J gene: TRBJ2-2; V gene: TRBV27; CDR3 protein: CASSLNFGKVSTGELFF; CDR3 DNA: TGTGCCAGCAGTTTAAATTTCGGGAAGGTGAGCACCGGGGAGCTGTTTTTT
clone size: NA; D gene: NA; J gene: TRBJ1-4; V gene: TRBV7-6; CDR3 protein: CASSLGGGAAEKLFF; CDR3 DNA: TGTGCCAGCAGCTTAGGTGGGGGCGCGGCTGAAAAACTGTTTTTT
clone size: NA; D gene: TRBD1; J gene: TRBJ1-1; V gene: TRBV27; CDR3 protein: CASSTGGRNTEAFF; CDR3 DNA: TGTGCCAGCAGTACAGGGGGCCGGAACACTGAAGCTTTCTTT
clone size: NA; D gene: NA; J gene: TRBJ1-5; V gene: TRBV27; CDR3 protein: CASSFSREQPQHF; CDR3 DNA: TGTGCCAGCAGTTTTTCCAGGGAACAGCCCCAGCATTTT
clone size: NA; D gene: NA; J gene: TRBJ1-1; V gene: TRBV29-1; CDR3 protein: CSVLDHTEAFF; CDR3 DNA: TGCAGCGTTCTAGACCACACTGAAGCTTTCTTT
clone size: NA; D gene: NA; J gene: TRBJ1-2; V gene: TRBV28; CDR3 protein: CASITFYGGNYGYTF; CDR3 DNA: TGTGCCAGCATTACGTTCTATGGGGGGAACTATGGCTACACCTTC
clone size: NA; D gene: NA; J gene: TRBJ1-3; V gene: TRBV11-2; CDR3 protein: CASSARDNSGNTIYF; CDR3 DNA: TGTGCCAGCAGCGCACGGGACAACTCTGGAAACACCATATATTTT
clone size: NA; D gene: TRBD1; J gene: TRBJ2-7; V gene: TRBV19; CDR3 protein: CASSTPGGQGATVYEQYF; CDR3 DNA: TGTGCCAGTAGTACCCCAGGGGGACAGGGGGCTACGGTCTACGAGCAGTACTTC
clone size: NA; D gene: NA; J gene: TRBJ1-1; V gene: TRBV6-5; CDR3 protein: CASRRRGEAFF; CDR3 DNA: TGTGCCAGCAGGCGACGAGGTGAAGCTTTCTTT
clone size: NA; D gene: NA; J gene: TRBJ2-7; V gene: TRBV4-1; CDR3 protein: CASSQNQGLPYEQYF; CDR3 DNA: TGCGCCAGCAGCCAAAACCAAGGACTCCCCTACGAGCAGTACTTC
clone size: once; D gene: TRBD2; J gene: TRBJ2-1; V gene: TRBV2; CDR3 protein: CASSDSGTSGRTLNEQFF; CDR3 DNA: TGTGCCAGCAGTGATTCGGGGACTAGCGGGAGGACCCTTAATGAGCAGTTCTTC